The sample holds a few counts of the clone carrying this T cell receptor (beta chain). Antigen: not known. This entry comes from a study of blood T cells in healthy people across ages. Regarding the study as a whole: It was the long-lived donors that had more naive CD4+ cells and higher diversity than aged donors.

Samples had at least 7 million PBMCs isolated from them. The total RNA that was extracted per sample amounted to at least 5.5 micrograms. The CDR3 runs 14 residues. V was cut by 2 bases and J by 3 bases, with 11 bases left in between. In germline, CDR1 is DFQATT, CDR2 SNEGSKA (reference sequence). A sample-barcoded 5' primer and a J-beta primer mix were used in a second PCR of roughly 7 to 11 cycles. There were at least 3 million CDR3-containing paired-end reads obtained from each sample. Via MiXCR, TCRdb re-called the 5' RACE reads, giving one row per CDR3 protein. The table records about 680,000 distinct CDR3 sequences, over 45% of them present only once.

The chain combines TRBV20-1 with TRBJ2-1; D uncertain. The TCR comes from a woman aged 55 to 70 in good health. The sequenced sample consisted of blood. The CDR3 DNA follows: TGCAGTGCTAGAAAAGATATACACTACAATGAGCAGTTCTTC. This codes for CSARKDIHYNEQFF.